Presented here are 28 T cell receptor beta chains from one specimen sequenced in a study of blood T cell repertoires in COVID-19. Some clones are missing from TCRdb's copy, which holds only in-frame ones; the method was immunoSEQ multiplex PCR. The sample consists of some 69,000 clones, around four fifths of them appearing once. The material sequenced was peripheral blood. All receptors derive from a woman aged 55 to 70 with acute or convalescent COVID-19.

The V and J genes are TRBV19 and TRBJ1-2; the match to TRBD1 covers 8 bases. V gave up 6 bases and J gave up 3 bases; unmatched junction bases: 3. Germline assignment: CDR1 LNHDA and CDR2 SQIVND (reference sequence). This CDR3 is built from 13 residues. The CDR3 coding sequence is TGTGCCAGTAGGCTACAGGGGGACTATGGCTACACCTTC. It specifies CASRLQGDYGYTF.

The CDR3, as DNA: TGTGCCAGCTCACGACAGACTAGCGGGGCCACAGATACGCAGTATTTT. Its protein product is CASSRQTSGATDTQYF. The chain employs TRBV18 and TRBJ2-3; 11 positions agree with TRBD2. Germline CDR1 is KGHSH and CDR2 is LQKENI. Germline trimming cut 4 bases from V and 2 bases from J; bases unmatched to any gene: 5. The CDR3 extends over 16 amino acids.

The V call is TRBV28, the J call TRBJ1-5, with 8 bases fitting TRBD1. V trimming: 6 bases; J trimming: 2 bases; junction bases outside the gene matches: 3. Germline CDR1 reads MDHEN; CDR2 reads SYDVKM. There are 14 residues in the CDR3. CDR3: CASRQGAGNQPQHF. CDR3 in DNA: TGTGCCAGCAGGCAGGGGGCTGGCAATCAGCCCCAGCATTTT.

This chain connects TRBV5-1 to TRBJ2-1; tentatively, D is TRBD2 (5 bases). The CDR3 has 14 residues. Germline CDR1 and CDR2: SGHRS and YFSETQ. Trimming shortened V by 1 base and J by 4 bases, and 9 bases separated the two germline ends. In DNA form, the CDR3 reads TGCGCCAGCAGCTTGAACCCGGGGTACAATGAGCAGTTCTTC. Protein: CASSLNPGYNEQFF. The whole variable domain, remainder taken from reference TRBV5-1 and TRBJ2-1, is KAGVTQTPRYLIKTRGQQVTLSCSPISGHRSVSWYQQTPGQGLQFLFEYFSETQRNKGNFPGRFSGRQFSNSRSEMNVSTLELGDSALYLCASSLNPGYNEQFFGPGTRLTVL.

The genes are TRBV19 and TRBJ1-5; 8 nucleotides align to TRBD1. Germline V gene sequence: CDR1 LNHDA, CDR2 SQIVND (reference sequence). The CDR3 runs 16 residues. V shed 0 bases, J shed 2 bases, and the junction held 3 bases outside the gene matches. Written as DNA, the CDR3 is TGTGCCAGTAGTATAGAGCCAGGGGGCGGCAATCAGCCCCAGCATTTT. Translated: CASSIEPGGGNQPQHF. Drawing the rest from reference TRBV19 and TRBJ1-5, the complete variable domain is DGGITQSPKYLFRKEGQNVTLSCEQNLNHDAMYWYRQDPGQGLRLIYYSQIVNDFQKGDIAEGYSVSREKKESFPLTVTSAQKNPTAFYLCASSIEPGGGNQPQHFGDGTRLSIL.

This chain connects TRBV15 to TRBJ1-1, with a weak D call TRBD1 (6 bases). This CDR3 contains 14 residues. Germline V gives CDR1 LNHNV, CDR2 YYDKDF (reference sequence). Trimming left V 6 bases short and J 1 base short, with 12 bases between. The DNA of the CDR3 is TGTGCCACCAGTTCCAGGACAGCGAACACTGAAGCTTTCTTT. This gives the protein CATSSRTANTEAFF.

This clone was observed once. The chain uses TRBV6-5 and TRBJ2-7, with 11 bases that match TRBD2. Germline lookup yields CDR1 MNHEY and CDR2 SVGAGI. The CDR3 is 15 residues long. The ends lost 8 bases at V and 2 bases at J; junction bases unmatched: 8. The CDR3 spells CASRAPGLAAYEQYF. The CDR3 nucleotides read TGTGCCAGCCGGGCCCCGGGACTAGCGGCCTACGAGCAGTACTTC.

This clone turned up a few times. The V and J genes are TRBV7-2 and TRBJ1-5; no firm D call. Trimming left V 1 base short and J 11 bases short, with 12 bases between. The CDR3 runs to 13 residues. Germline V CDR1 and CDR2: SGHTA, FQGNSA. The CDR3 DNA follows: TGTGCCAGCAGCTTAGGAGGTCTGCAGACCCAGCATTTT. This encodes CASSLGGLQTQHF. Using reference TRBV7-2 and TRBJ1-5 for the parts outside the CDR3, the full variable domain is GAGVSQSPSNKVTEKGKDVELRCDPISGHTALYWYRQSLGQGLEFLIYFQGNSAPDKSGLPSDRFSAERTGGSVSTLTIQRTQQEDSAVYLCASSLGGLQTQHFGDGTRLSIL.

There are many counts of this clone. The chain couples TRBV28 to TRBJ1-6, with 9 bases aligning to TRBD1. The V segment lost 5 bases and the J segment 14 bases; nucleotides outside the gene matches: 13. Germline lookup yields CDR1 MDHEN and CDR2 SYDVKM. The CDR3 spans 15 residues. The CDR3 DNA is TGTGCCAGCAGTGCCACCGGGACAGGGTCTCAGGCCCTCCACTTT. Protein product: CASSATGTGSQALHF.

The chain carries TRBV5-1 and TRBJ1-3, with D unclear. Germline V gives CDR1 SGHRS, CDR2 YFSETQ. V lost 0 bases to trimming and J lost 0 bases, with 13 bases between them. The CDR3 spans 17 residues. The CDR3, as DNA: TGCGCCAGCAGCTTGGAGTTTTCGGGAGGCTCTGGAAACACCATATATTTT. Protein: CASSLEFSGGSGNTIYF.

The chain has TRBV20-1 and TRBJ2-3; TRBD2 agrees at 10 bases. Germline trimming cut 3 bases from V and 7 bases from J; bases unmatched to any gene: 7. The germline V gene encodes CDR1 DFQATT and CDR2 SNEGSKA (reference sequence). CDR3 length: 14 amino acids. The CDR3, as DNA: TGCAGTGCTAGTATAGCGGGGGGCGGAAATACGCAGTATTTT. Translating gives CSASIAGGGNTQYF.

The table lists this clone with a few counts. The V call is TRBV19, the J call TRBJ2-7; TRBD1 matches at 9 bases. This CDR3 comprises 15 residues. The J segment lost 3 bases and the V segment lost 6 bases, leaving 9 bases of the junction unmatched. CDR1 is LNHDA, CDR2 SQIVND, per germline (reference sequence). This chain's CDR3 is CASRRGTGMFYEQYF. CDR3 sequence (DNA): TGTGCCAGTAGAAGGGGGACAGGGATGTTCTACGAGCAGTACTTC.

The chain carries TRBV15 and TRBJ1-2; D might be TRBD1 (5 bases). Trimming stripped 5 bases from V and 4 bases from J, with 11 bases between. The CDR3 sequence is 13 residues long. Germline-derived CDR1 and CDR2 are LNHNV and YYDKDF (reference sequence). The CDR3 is CATSGSTGYGYTF. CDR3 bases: TGTGCCACCAGCGGATCCACAGGCTATGGCTACACCTTC.

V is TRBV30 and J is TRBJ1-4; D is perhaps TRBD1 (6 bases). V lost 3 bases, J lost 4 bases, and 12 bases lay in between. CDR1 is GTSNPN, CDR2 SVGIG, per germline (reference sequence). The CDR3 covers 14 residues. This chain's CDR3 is CAWSRTVNNEKLFF. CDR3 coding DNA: TGTGCCTGGAGCCGGACAGTAAATAATGAAAAACTGTTTTTT.

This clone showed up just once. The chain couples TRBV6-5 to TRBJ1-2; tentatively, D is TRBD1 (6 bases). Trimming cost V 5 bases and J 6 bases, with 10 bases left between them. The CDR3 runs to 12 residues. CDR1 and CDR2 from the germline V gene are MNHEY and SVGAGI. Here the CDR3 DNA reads TGTGCCAGCAGTACTCGGACAGATGGCTACACCTTC. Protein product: CASSTRTDGYTF.

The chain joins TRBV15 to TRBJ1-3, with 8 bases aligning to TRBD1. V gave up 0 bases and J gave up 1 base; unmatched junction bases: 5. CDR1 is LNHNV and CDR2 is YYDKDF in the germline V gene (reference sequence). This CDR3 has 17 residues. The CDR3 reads CATSRDRYRGSGNTIYF. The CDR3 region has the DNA TGTGCCACCAGCAGAGATCGGTACAGGGGGTCTGGAAACACCATATATTTT.

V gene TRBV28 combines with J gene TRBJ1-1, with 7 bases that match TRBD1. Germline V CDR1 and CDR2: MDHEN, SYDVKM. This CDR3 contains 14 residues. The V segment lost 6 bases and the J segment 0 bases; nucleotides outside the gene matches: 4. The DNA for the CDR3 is TGTGCCAGCAGCGAGGGACAGATGAACACTGAAGCTTTCTTT. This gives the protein CASSEGQMNTEAFF.

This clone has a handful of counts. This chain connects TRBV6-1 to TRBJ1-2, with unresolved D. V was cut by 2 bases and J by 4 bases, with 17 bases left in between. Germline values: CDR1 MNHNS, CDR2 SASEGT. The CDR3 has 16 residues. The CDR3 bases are TGTGCCAGCAGTGAATTACATTCGGGAAACGGCTATGGCTACACCTTC. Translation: CASSELHSGNGYGYTF.

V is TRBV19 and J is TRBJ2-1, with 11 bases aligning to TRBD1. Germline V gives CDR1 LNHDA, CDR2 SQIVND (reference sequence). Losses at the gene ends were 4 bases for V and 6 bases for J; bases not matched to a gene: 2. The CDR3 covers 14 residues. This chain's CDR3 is CASSRDRGVNEQFF. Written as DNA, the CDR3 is TGTGCCAGTAGTAGGGACAGGGGGGTCAATGAGCAGTTCTTC.

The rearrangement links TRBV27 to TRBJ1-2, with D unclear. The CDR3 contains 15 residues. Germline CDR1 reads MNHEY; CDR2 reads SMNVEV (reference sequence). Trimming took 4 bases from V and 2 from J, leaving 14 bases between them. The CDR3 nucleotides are TGTGCCAGCAGTTCCGGGAACCCGCTCAACTATGGCTACACCTTC. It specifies CASSSGNPLNYGYTF.

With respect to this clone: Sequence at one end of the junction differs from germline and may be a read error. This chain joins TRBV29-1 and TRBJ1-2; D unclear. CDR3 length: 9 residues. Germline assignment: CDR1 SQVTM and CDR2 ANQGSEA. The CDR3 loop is CSVEEDGLF. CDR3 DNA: TGCAGCGTTGAAGAGGATGGACTCTTC.

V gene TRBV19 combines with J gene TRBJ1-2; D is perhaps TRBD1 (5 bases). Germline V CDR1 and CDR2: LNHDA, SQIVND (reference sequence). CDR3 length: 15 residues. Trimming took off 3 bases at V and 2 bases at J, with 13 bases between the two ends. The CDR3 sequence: CASSIIQARNYGYTF. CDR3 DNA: TGTGCCAGTAGTATCATACAGGCCCGAAACTATGGCTACACCTTC.

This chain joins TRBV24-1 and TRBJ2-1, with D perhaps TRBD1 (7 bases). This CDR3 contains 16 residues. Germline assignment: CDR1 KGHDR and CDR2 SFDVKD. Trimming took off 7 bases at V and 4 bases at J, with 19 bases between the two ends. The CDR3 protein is CATSQNRGTDYNEQFF. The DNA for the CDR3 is TGTGCCACCAGCCAGAACCGGGGGACAGATTACAATGAGCAGTTCTTC.

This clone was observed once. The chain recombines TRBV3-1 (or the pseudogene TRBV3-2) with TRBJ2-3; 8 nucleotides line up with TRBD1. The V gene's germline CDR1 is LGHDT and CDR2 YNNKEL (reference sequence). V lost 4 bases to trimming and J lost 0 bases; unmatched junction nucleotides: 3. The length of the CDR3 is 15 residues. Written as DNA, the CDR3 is TGTGCCAGCAGCCGTCAGGGGGCTAGCACAGATACGCAGTATTTT. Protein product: CASSRQGASTDTQYF.

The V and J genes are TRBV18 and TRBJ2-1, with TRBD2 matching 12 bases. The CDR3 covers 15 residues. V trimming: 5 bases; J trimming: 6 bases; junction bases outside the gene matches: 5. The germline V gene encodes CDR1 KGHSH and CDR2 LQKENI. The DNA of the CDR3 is TGTGCCAGCTCAACAGGGACTAGCGGGTTCAATGAGCAGTTCTTC. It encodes CASSTGTSGFNEQFF.

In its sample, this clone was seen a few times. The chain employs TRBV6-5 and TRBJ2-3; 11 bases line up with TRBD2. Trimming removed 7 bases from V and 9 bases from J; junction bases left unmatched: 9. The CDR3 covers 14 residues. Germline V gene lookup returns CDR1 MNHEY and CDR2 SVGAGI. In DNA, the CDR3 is TGTGCCAGCAATAGCGGGGGGGGCCTCGGGACGCAGTATTTT. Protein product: CASNSGGGLGTQYF.

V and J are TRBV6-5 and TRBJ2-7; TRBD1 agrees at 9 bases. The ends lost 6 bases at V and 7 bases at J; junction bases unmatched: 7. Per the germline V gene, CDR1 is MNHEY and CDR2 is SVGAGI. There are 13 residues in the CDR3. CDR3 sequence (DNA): TGTGCCAGCAGACCGGGACAGGGCGGAGAGCAGTACTTC. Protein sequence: CASRPGQGGEQYF.

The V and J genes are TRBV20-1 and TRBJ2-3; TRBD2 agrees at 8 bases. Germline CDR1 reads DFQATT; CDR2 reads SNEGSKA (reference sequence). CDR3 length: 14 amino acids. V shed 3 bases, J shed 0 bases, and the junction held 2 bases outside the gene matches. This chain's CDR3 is CSASTSGSTDTQYF. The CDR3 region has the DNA TGCAGTGCTAGTACTAGCGGAAGCACAGATACGCAGTATTTT.